These 5 T cell receptor beta chains originate from one sample sequenced in a study of T cell responses to AZD1222 COVID-19 vaccine. Clones were read by immunoSEQ multiplex PCR, and TCRdb kept only the in-frame ones, dropping some. The data contain 150,000 to 200,000 clones, around 92% of them singletons. The source material was peripheral blood, sampled 28 days after the second AZD1222 dose. Receptors were obtained from an adult who received the AZD1222 COVID-19 vaccine.

This chain uses TRBV9 with TRBJ2-7, with TRBD1 matching over 10 bases. The CDR3 length is 15 residues. Trimming at V came to 2 bases and at J to 2 bases, leaving 4 bases not matched to a gene. The V gene's germline CDR1 is SGDLS and CDR2 YYNGEE. CDR3 sequence: CASSVWDRGAYEQYF. The CDR3 coding sequence is TGTGCCAGCAGCGTTTGGGACAGGGGAGCCTACGAGCAGTACTTC.

The rearrangement links TRBV7-2 to TRBJ1-2; 9 bases line up with TRBD1. Germline-derived CDR1 and CDR2 are SGHTA and FQGNSA. Trimming cost V 10 bases and J 2 bases; bases outside gene matches: 5. CDR3 size: 13 residues. For the CDR3, the DNA is TGTGCCACTAACAGGGGGCCGAACTATGGCTACACCTTC. Amino acid sequence: CATNRGPNYGYTF.

The chain joins TRBV7-5 to TRBJ2-7; the table's D gene call, TRBD1, was not cross checked with the DNA. TRBV7-5 is classified as a pseudogene. The CDR3 is 19 amino acids. Here the CDR3 DNA reads TGTGCCAGAAGCTTAGCTCCCGGACCCGGCCAACAGGTGAACTACGAGCAGTACTTC. This encodes CARSLAPGPGQQVNYEQYF.

The genes are TRBV7-3 and TRBJ2-5; weak D call: TRBD2 (7 bases). The CDR3 length is 13 residues. Germline CDR1 SGHTA, CDR2 FQGTGA. The V end was cut by 3 bases, the J end by 4 bases, with 9 bases between. The CDR3 DNA reads TGTGCCAGCAGCTTGAGGGGGGGAGAGACCCAGTACTTC. It codes for CASSLRGGETQYF.

The CDR3 coding sequence is TGTGCCAGCAGCTTGCTTAGGGGAGCTAATGAAAAACTGTTTTTT. Encoded protein: CASSLLRGANEKLFF. The chain recombines TRBV5-5 with TRBJ1-4; TRBD1 might be the D (5 bases). With 1 base removed from V and 3 bases from J, the gap between germline ends came to 10 bases. Germline CDR1 reads SGHKS; CDR2 reads YYEKEE (reference sequence). The CDR3 loop spans 15 amino acids.